These 17 T cell receptor beta chains originate from one sample sequenced in a study of blood T cell repertoires in COVID-19. The repertoire was sequenced with immunoSEQ multiplex PCR; TCRdb's copy has only in-frame clones and lacks some. The data hold some 99,000 clones, with roughly 80% observed a single time. Sequencing was performed on peripheral blood. The receptor set was obtained from a woman of 80 years or more with acute or convalescent COVID-19.

This chain connects TRBV3-1 (or the pseudogene TRBV3-2) to TRBJ2-2, with 10 nucleotides matching TRBD1. The CDR3 has 19 residues. The V and J ends lost 0 bases and 5 bases, in that order; junction bases with no gene match: 12. Per the germline V gene, CDR1 is LGHDT and CDR2 is YNNKEL (reference sequence). For the CDR3, the DNA is TGTGCCAGCAGCCAAGAAGCCCGAGTCGACAGGGGGCGAACCGGGGAGCTGTTTTTT. Its protein is CASSQEARVDRGRTGELFF.

The J gene is TRBJ1-4, the V gene TRBV18, with D possibly being TRBD1 (5 bases). The CDR3 is 12 amino acids. V lost 4 bases and J lost 5, with 5 bases in between. Per germline, CDR1 KGHSH and CDR2 LQKENI. The DNA for the CDR3 is TGTGCCAGCTCACAGGGGAATGAAAAACTGTTTTTT. Its translation: CASSQGNEKLFF.

The chain couples TRBV6-2 or TRBV6-3 to TRBJ1-2; 7 bases line up with TRBD1. V lost 4 bases, J lost 4 bases, and 3 bases stayed unmatched. The CDR3 runs 13 residues. The germline CDR1 and CDR2 sequences are MNHEY and SVGEGT. The CDR3, as DNA: TGTGCCAGCAGTTTGACAGGGTTCTATGGCTACACCTTC. Its translation is CASSLTGFYGYTF.

V and J are TRBV6-1 and TRBJ1-1, with 9 positions matching TRBD1. Losses at the gene ends were 3 bases for V and 6 bases for J; bases not matched to a gene: 8. Germline values: CDR1 MNHNS, CDR2 SASEGT. This CDR3 spans 15 amino acids. CDR3 sequence reads: CASSEFPGQGSEAFF. The CDR3 coding sequence is TGTGCCAGCAGTGAGTTCCCGGGACAGGGTTCTGAAGCTTTCTTT.

The gene calls are TRBV7-8 and TRBJ1-1; D gene uncertain. Germline values: CDR1 SGHVS, CDR2 FQNEAQ. This CDR3 region has 15 residues. V shed 0 bases and J shed 0 bases, with 8 bases lying between them. CDR3 nucleotide sequence: TGTGCCAGCAGCTTAGCGCCAAACTTGAACACTGAAGCTTTCTTT. Its translation: CASSLAPNLNTEAFF.

V and J are TRBV28 and TRBJ2-6; maybe TRBD2 (5 bases). The CDR3 covers 15 residues. CDR1 and CDR2 (germline): MDHEN, SYDVKM. Trimming removed 2 bases from V and 3 bases from J, with 8 bases in between. The CDR3 protein is CASSLPGNGANVLTF. As DNA, the CDR3 is TGTGCCAGCAGTTTACCGGGGAATGGGGCCAACGTCCTGACTTTC.

In its sample, this clone was seen a few times. The sample contains more than one DNA sequence encoding this CDR3. The gene calls are TRBV21-1 and TRBJ2-7; no DNA check was done on the table's D call, TRBD2. TRBV21-1 is shown as a pseudogene. CDR3 length: 12 residues. The CDR3 region is CASRIAGAEQYV. The DNA of the CDR3 is TGTGCCAGCAGAATTGCGGGGGCCGAGCAGTACGTC.

V and J are TRBV6-5 and TRBJ2-7, with 7 bases matching TRBD1. The J segment lost 5 bases and the V segment lost 2 bases, leaving 6 bases of the junction unmatched. This CDR3 has 14 residues. Germline assignment: CDR1 MNHEY and CDR2 SVGAGI. The CDR3 DNA reads as TGTGCCAGCAGTTACCTGACAGGGATGAACGAGCAGTACTTC. This codes for CASSYLTGMNEQYF.

This clone was seen once. The V gene is TRBV5-1, the J gene TRBJ2-7; 9 nucleotides agree with TRBD2. This CDR3 spans 15 amino acids. CDR1 and CDR2 from the germline V gene are SGHRS and YFSETQ. The V segment lost 0 bases and the J segment 5 bases; nucleotides outside the gene matches: 6. Written as DNA, the CDR3 is TGCGCCAGCAGCTTGGAAGGCGGGGGGGCCCACGAGCAGTACTTC. Residues: CASSLEGGGAHEQYF.

V is TRBV11-3 and J is TRBJ2-5; a weak D match, TRBD2 (7 bases). Trimming shortened V by 5 bases and J by 3 bases, and 19 bases separated the two germline ends. Germline V gene data show CDR1 as SGHNT and CDR2 as YENEEA. CDR3 size: 16 residues. In DNA form, the CDR3 reads TGTGCCAGCAGCCTAGGCAGGAGAGGGGGGGAAGAGACCCAGTACTTC. Its translation is CASSLGRRGGEETQYF. Complete variable domain (other parts from reference TRBV11-3 and TRBJ2-5): EAGVVQSPRYKIIEKKQPVAFWCNPISGHNTLYWYLQNLGQGPELLIRYENEEAVDDSQLPKDRFSAERLKGVDSTLKIQPAELGDSAVYLCASSLGRRGGEETQYFGPGTRLLVL.

The J gene is TRBJ1-2, the V gene TRBV5-1; TRBD1 agrees at 12 bases. Trimming at V came to 2 bases and at J to 5 bases, leaving 4 bases not matched to a gene. Germline V CDR1 and CDR2: SGHRS, YFSETQ. This CDR3 has 15 residues. The CDR3 loop reads CASSLSGQGAYGYTF. As DNA, the CDR3 is TGCGCCAGCAGCTTATCGGGACAGGGGGCTTATGGCTACACCTTC. The full variable domain, its missing parts supplied by reference TRBV5-1 and TRBJ1-2, is KAGVTQTPRYLIKTRGQQVTLSCSPISGHRSVSWYQQTPGQGLQFLFEYFSETQRNKGNFPGRFSGRQFSNSRSEMNVSTLELGDSALYLCASSLSGQGAYGYTFGSGTRLTVV.

The chain uses TRBV5-1 and TRBJ2-3; 9 bases are a match to TRBD2. The CDR3 is made up of 16 amino acids. V lost 3 bases, J lost 2 bases, and 7 bases stayed unmatched. The V gene's germline CDR1 is SGHRS and CDR2 YFSETQ. In nucleotides, the CDR3 is TGCGCCAGCAGCTCCGGACTAGCGCGGGTCACAGATACGCAGTATTTT. It codes for CASSSGLARVTDTQYF.

The rearrangement links TRBV18 to TRBJ1-1; no reliable D call. With 2 bases removed from V and 6 bases from J, the gap between germline ends came to 13 bases. CDR3 length: 14 amino acids. Germline-derived CDR1 and CDR2 are KGHSH and LQKENI. The CDR3 nucleotides are TGTGCCAGCTCACCAGCTGGAGACGTGGCTGAAGCTTTCTTT. It specifies CASSPAGDVAEAFF.

The V gene is TRBV27, the J gene TRBJ1-4; tentatively, D is TRBD1 (6 bases). Deletions cut 7 bases from V and 5 bases from J, with 14 bases between. The CDR3 is made up of 14 amino acids. Germline CDR1 is MNHEY and CDR2 is SMNVEV (reference sequence). CDR3 nucleotides: TGTGCCAGCACCACGGACAGAGAGAATGAAAAACTGTTTTTT. This codes for CASTTDRENEKLFF. The full variable domain, rest sourced from reference TRBV27 and TRBJ1-4, is EAQVTQNPRYLITVTGKKLTVTCSQNMNHEYMSWYRQDPGLGLRQIYYSMNVEVTDKGDVPEGYKVSRKEKRNFPLILESPSPNQTSLYFCASTTDRENEKLFFGSGTQLSVL.

This sequence joins TRBV7-2 and TRBJ2-3; perhaps TRBD2 as D (6 bases). In germline, CDR1 is SGHTA, CDR2 FQGNSA. CDR3 size: 14 residues. The V end was cut by 6 bases, the J end by 3 bases, with 13 bases between. This CDR3 reads CASRRGTGTDTQYF. The CDR3, as DNA: TGTGCCAGCAGACGAGGGACTGGAACAGATACGCAGTATTTT.

The rearrangement links TRBV4-2 to TRBJ2-3; 9 bases map to TRBD2. Germline loops: CDR1 LGHNA, CDR2 YNFKEQ. The CDR3 totals 20 residues. Losses at the gene ends were 0 bases for V and 1 base for J; bases not matched to a gene: 14. CDR3: CASSQDLTRGGLSGTDTQYF. The CDR3 region has the DNA TGTGCCAGCAGCCAAGATCTGACGCGGGGGGGCTTGAGTGGCACAGATACGCAGTATTTT.

The chain carries TRBV2 and TRBJ1-1; D is ambiguous. V lost 8 bases to trimming and J lost 4 bases, with 14 bases between them. Germline-derived CDR1 and CDR2 are SNHLY and FYNNEI. The length of the CDR3 is 13 residues. The CDR3 loop is CASRPEAVTEAFF. In nucleotides, the CDR3 is TGTGCCAGCCGCCCGGAGGCAGTCACTGAAGCTTTCTTT.